Listed below are T cell receptor beta chains from one sample, sequenced in a study of blood T cell repertoires in COVID-19. This table comes from immunoSEQ multiplex PCR, and its TCRdb copy is limited to in-frame clones, with some not included. Among 150,000 to 200,000 clones listed, 80% to 90% were seen once. Sequenced input: peripheral blood. The receptor set was obtained from a man in his fifties or sixties with active or convalescent COVID-19. Each CDR3 is given with its conserved first and last residue. Each record gives: CDR3 protein, CDR3 DNA, CDR3 length, V gene, D gene, clone size, J gene. A D gene is named only where the DNA matches it firmly. Where a row states a size, it is once, few, many or the class of an expanded clone; other rows omit it.

CASRGRGNNEQFF	TGTGCCAGCCGGGGGCGGGGGAACAATGAGCAGTTCTTC	13	TRBV27	.	.	TRBJ2-1
CAWSGQTGQGETQYF	TGTGCCTGGAGTGGCCAAACGGGACAGGGAGAGACCCAGTACTTC	15	TRBV30	TRBD1	once	TRBJ2-5
CASSFVRVNSPLHF	TGTGCCAGCAGTTTTGTGCGGGTAAATTCACCCCTCCACTTT	14	TRBV28	.	.	TRBJ1-6
CASSPGQGAGPQHF	TGTGCCAGCAGCCCCGGACAGGGGGCAGGGCCCCAGCATTTT	14	TRBV3-1/TRBV3-2	TRBD1	.	TRBJ1-5
CATSDSTGGYSYNEQFF	TGTGCCACCAGTGATTCAACAGGGGGTTATTCCTACAATGAGCAGTTCTTC	17	TRBV24-1	TRBD1	.	TRBJ2-1
CASSLKSLAGGPGDEQFF	TGCGCCAGCAGCTTGAAGAGTTTAGCGGGAGGGCCGGGGGATGAGCAGTTCTTC	18	TRBV5-1	TRBD2	.	TRBJ2-1
CASSVRRAGPPINEKLFF	TGTGCCAGCAGCGTCAGGCGGGCAGGACCTCCGATAAATGAAAAACTGTTTTTT	18	TRBV5-6	.	.	TRBJ1-4
CASSLFADYGYTF	TGTGCCAGCAGTTTATTCGCAGACTATGGCTACACCTTC	13	TRBV12-3/TRBV12-4	.	.	TRBJ1-2
CASSVEGTSGPPSTQYF	TGTGCCAGCAGCGTAGAAGGGACTAGCGGGCCCCCATCTACGCAGTATTTT	17	TRBV9	TRBD2	.	TRBJ2-3
CASSAQRGYEQYF	TGCGCCAGCAGTGCCCAACGGGGCTACGAGCAGTACTTC	13	TRBV10-1	.	few	TRBJ2-7
CASGLGGTGGVGEPQHF	TGTGCTAGTGGTTTGGGGGGGACAGGGGGAGTCGGTGAGCCCCAGCATTTT	17	TRBV12-5	TRBD1	.	TRBJ1-5
CAISEGFGDRGKDYGYTF	TGTGCCATCAGTGAGGGTTTTGGGGACAGGGGGAAGGACTATGGCTACACCTTC	18	TRBV10-3	TRBD1	once	TRBJ1-2
CASSQGFTGGTDTQYF	TGTGCCAGCAGCCAAGGTTTCACAGGGGGCACAGATACGCAGTATTTT	16	TRBV4-2	TRBD1	few	TRBJ2-3